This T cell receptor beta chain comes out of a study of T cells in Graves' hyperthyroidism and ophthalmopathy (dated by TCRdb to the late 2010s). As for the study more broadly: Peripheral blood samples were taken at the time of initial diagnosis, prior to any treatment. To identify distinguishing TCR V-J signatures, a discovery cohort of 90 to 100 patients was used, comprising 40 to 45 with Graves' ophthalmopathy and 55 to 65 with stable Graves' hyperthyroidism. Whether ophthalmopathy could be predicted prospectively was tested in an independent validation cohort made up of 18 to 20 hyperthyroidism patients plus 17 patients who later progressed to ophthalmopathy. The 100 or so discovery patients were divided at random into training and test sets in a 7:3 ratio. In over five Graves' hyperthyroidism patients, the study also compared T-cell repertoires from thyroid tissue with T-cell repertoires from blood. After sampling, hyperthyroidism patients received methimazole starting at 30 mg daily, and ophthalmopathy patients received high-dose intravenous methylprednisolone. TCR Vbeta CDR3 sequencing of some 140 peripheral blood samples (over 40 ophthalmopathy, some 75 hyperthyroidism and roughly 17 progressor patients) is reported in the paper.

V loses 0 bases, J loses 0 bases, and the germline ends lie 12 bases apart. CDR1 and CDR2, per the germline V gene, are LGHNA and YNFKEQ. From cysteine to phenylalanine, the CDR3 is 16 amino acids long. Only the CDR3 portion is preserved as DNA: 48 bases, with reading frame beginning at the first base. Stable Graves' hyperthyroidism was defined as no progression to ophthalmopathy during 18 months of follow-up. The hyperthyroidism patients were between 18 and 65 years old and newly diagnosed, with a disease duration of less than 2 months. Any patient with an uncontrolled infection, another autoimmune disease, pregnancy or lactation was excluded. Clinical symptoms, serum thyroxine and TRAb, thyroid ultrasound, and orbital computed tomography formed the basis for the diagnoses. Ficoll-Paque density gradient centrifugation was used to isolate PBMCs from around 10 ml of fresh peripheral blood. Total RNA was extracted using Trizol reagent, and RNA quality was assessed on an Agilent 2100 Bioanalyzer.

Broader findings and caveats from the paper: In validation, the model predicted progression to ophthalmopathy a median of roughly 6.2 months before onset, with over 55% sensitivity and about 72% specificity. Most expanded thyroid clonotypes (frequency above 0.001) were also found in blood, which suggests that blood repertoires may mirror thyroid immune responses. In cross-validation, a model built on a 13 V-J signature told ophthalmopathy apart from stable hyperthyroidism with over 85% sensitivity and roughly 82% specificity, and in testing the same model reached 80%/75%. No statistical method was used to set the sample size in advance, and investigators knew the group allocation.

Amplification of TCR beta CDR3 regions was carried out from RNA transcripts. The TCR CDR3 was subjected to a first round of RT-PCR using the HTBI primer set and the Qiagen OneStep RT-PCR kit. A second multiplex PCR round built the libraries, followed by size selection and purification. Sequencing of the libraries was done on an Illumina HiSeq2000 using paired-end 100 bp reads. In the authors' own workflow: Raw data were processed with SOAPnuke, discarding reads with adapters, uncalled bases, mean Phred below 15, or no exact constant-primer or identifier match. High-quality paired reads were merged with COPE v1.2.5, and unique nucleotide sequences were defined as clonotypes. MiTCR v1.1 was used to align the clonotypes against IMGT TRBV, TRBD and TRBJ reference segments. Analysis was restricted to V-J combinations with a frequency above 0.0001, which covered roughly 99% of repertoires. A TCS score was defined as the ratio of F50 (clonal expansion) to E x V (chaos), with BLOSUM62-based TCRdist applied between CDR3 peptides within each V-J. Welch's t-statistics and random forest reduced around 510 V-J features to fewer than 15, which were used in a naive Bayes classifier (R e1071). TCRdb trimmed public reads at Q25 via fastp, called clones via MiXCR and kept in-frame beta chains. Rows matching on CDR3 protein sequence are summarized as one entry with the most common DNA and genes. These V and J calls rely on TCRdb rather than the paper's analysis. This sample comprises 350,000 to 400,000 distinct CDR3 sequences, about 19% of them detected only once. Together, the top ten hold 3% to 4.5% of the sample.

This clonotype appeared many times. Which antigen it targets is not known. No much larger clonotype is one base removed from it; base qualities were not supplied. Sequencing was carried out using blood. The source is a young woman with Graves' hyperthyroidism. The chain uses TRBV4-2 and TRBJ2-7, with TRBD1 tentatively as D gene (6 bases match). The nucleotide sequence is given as TGTGCCAGCAGCCAAGATCCCGGGACACCCTCCTACGAGCAGTACTTC. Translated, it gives CASSQDPGTPSYEQYF.